These 16 T cell receptor beta chains were all obtained from the same sample, sequenced in a study of ipilimumab plus nivolumab after autologous stem cell transplantation. Here immunoSEQ multiplex PCR was the method, and the copy in TCRdb shows in-frame clones only, minus some. The sample includes about 20,000 clones, around four fifths of them seen just once. Material: PBMCs, obtained in a trial of ipilimumab plus nivolumab as post-transplant consolidation. Every receptor here comes from a male donor with diffuse large B-cell lymphoma.

This clone was recorded only once. The rearrangement joins TRBV7-2 to TRBJ1-3, with D hard to call. The CDR3 spans 16 residues. Germline values: CDR1 SGHTA, CDR2 FQGNSA. V was clipped by 1 base and J by 4 bases, with 14 bases between them. CDR3 DNA: TGTGCCAGCAGCTTAGGGGGAATCCCTACCGGAAACACCATATATTTT. It translates to CASSLGGIPTGNTIYF.

V and J are TRBV20-1 and TRBJ2-1; the D gene is possibly TRBD2 (6 bases). Germline V gene sequence: CDR1 DFQATT, CDR2 SNEGSKA (reference sequence). Trimming took 3 bases from V and 14 from J, leaving 14 bases between them. The CDR3 length is 11 residues. CDR3 sequence: CSARLRDWEFF. Here the CDR3 DNA reads TGCAGTGCTAGGCTCCGGGACTGGGAGTTCTTC.

The rearrangement uses TRBV6-6 and TRBJ2-7, with D hard to call. The ends were cut back, 0 bases at V and 0 bases at J, with 9 bases in the middle. The germline V gene has CDR1 MNHNY and CDR2 SVGAGI (reference sequence). The CDR3 has 15 amino acids. The CDR3 DNA follows: TGTGCCAGCAGTTACTCGCTCAGCTCCTCCTACGAGCAGTACTTC. Translated: CASSYSLSSSYEQYF.

V and J are TRBV7-2 and TRBJ2-2, with a tentative D call TRBD2 (5 bases). The germline V gene has CDR1 SGHTA and CDR2 FQGNSA. Trimming stripped 5 bases from V and 4 bases from J, with 14 bases between. The CDR3 length is 15 residues. The CDR3 bases are TGTGCCAGCAGCCCACCTCCGGGATTCACCGGGGAGCTGTTTTTT. This encodes CASSPPPGFTGELFF.

V is TRBV27 and J is TRBJ1-5; D remains ambiguous. The germline gives CDR1 MNHEY, CDR2 SMNVEV (reference sequence). The CDR3 consists of 13 residues. The V end was cut by 8 bases, the J end by 6 bases, with 14 bases between. CDR3 nucleotide sequence: TGTGCCAGCCCTACGGGTATGTTTCAGCCCCAGCATTTT. Amino acid sequence: CASPTGMFQPQHF.

This clone was detected once. The chain uses TRBV19 and TRBJ1-2; tentative D call: TRBD1 (6 bases). There are 14 residues in the CDR3. The germline gives CDR1 LNHDA, CDR2 SQIVND (reference sequence). The V and J ends lost 9 bases and 7 bases respectively, with 21 bases between them. CDR3 residues: CASRSLGGAGGYTF. In DNA, the CDR3 is TGTGCCAGCCGCTCGTTGGGGGGCGCGGGTGGCTACACCTTC.

This clone was counted a few times. The rearrangement links TRBV6-1 to TRBJ1-6, with D uncertain. The CDR3 contains 11 residues. V dropped 0 bases and J dropped 11 bases, with 2 bases sitting between them. CDR1 and CDR2 (germline): MNHNS, SASEGT. The CDR3 DNA sequence: TGTGCCAGCAGTGAAGCGGCACCCCTCCACTTT. This translates into CASSEAAPLHF.

CDR3 nucleotide sequence: TGCAGCGTTCCCGAGGGACTAGCGGGGGATGGGCAGTTCTTC. Translating it yields CSVPEGLAGDGQFF. The chain combines TRBV29-1 with TRBJ2-1, with 14 positions matching TRBD2. CDR1 is SQVTM and CDR2 is ANQGSEA in the germline V gene. CDR3 length equals 14 residues. After removal of 5 bases from V and 12 bases from J, the junction contained 9 bases not matched to a gene.

The rearrangement links TRBV6-4 to TRBJ2-1, with a weak D call TRBD2 (6 bases). Germline V gives CDR1 MRHNA, CDR2 SNTAGT. CDR3 length equals 17 residues. V was shortened by 0 bases and J by 5 bases, with 17 bases between the two germline ends. The CDR3 coding sequence is TGTGCCAGCAGTGACTCCCTAGCGCCTTCTAAAAACAATGAGCAGTTCTTC. Protein: CASSDSLAPSKNNEQFF.

The chain carries TRBV4-3 and TRBJ1-6; D gene ambiguous. CDR3 size: 18 residues. Per germline, CDR1 LGHNA and CDR2 YSLEER. Trimming took 0 bases from V and 0 from J, leaving 12 bases between them. For the CDR3, the DNA is TGCGCCAGCAGCCAAGAGGGCTATCCAAGCTCCTATAATTCACCCCTCCACTTT. Translating it yields CASSQEGYPSSYNSPLHF.

This rearrangement joins TRBV6-6 to TRBJ2-7, with D perhaps matching TRBD1 (7 bases). V lost 6 bases, J lost 3 bases, and 12 bases lay in between. The CDR3 runs to 13 residues. Germline-derived CDR1 and CDR2 are MNHNY and SVGAGI (reference sequence). The CDR3 loop reads CASRYRGGYEQYF. In DNA, the CDR3 is TGTGCCAGCAGGTACAGGGGAGGCTACGAGCAGTACTTC.

The chain employs TRBV6-5 and TRBJ1-2; D is unclear. The CDR3 is 15 residues long. V dropped 0 bases and J dropped 0 bases, with 8 bases sitting between them. The V gene's germline CDR1 is MNHEY and CDR2 SVGAGI. For the CDR3, the DNA is TGTGCCAGCAGTTACTCGCGGGGATCTAACTATGGCTACACCTTC. This encodes CASSYSRGSNYGYTF.

The chain links TRBV28 to TRBJ1-5; no clear D. CDR3 size: 14 residues. Germline CDR1 is MDHEN and CDR2 is SYDVKM. V was clipped by 1 base and J by 3 bases, with 7 bases between them. The CDR3 loop is CASSLLISNQPQHF. The CDR3 DNA reads TGTGCCAGCAGTTTATTGATTTCCAATCAGCCCCAGCATTTT.

The J gene is TRBJ1-4, the V gene TRBV7-2; 9 bases map to TRBD1. Germline V lookup: CDR1 SGHTA, CDR2 FQGNSA. Trimming cost V 1 base and J 10 bases; bases outside gene matches: 13. The CDR3 runs 17 residues. CDR3 sequence (DNA): TGTGCCAGCAGCTTAGATAATCTGGGACAGGGACTTCGAAAACTGTTTTTT. Encoded protein: CASSLDNLGQGLRKLFF.

V is TRBV18 and J is TRBJ1-1; unclear D gene. The CDR3 totals 16 residues. Per the germline V gene, CDR1 is KGHSH and CDR2 is LQKENI. The V and J ends lost 2 bases and 0 bases respectively, with 13 bases between them. The CDR3 region has the DNA TGTGCCAGCTCACCATGGGCGGGAGGGATGAACACTGAAGCTTTCTTT. It yields the protein CASSPWAGGMNTEAFF.

This chain links TRBV7-2 with TRBJ2-7, with 10 bases matching TRBD2. The CDR3 contains 17 residues. Germline values: CDR1 SGHTA, CDR2 FQGNSA. Trimming cost V 5 bases and J 3 bases; bases outside gene matches: 13. CDR3 DNA sequence: TGTGCCAGCAGCATTCTGAGCGGGGGGGCTGGGGACTACGAGCAGTACTTC. Amino acid sequence: CASSILSGGAGDYEQYF.